A selection of T cell receptor beta chains follows, all from one sample in a study of T cells in Graves' hyperthyroidism and ophthalmopathy. A single record per CDR3 protein comes from TCRdb applying MiXCR to the multiplex PCR reads. The sample lists approximately 510,000 distinct CDR3 sequences; around 21% were seen once. Input material: blood. These TCRs come from a man between 18 and 35 years old with Graves' hyperthyroidism. Each CDR3 is given with its conserved first and last residue.

>TRBV29-1
CSVIPGSNTGELFF
>TRBV4-1
CASSQDSGRANTEAFF
>TRBV4-1
CASSQWQGPSYEQYF
>TRBV20-1
CSARDGNTGELFF
>TRBV12-3/TRBV12-4
CASSSPPRGRGYNSPLHF
>TRBV20-1
CSARGPRSLNTEAFF
>TRBV5-1
CASYTTVYEQYF
>TRBV5-8
CASSLVVRGNTEAFF
>TRBV12-3/TRBV12-4
CASREAEGADQPQHF
>TRBV29-1
CSVVRDTGPAEAFF
>TRBV12-3/TRBV12-4
CASSSFSKEQYF
>TRBV12-3/TRBV12-4
CASSLGYSTAFF
>TRBV10-3
CAASDRSNTEAFF
>TRBV5-1
CASTEYPSGANVLTF
>TRBV4-1
CASSHTGTANSNTEAFF
>TRBV12-3/TRBV12-4
CASSLALRYKNIQYF
>TRBV28
CASSLFEPTRLPKNIQYF
>TRBV6-1
CASSEAGGSNQPQHF
>TRBV30
CAFGTGWETQYF
>TRBV29-1
CSVTSDSVYEQYF
>TRBV6-1
CASSPTTFSNQPQHF
>TRBV6-1
CASSDWPGGAPSTEAFF